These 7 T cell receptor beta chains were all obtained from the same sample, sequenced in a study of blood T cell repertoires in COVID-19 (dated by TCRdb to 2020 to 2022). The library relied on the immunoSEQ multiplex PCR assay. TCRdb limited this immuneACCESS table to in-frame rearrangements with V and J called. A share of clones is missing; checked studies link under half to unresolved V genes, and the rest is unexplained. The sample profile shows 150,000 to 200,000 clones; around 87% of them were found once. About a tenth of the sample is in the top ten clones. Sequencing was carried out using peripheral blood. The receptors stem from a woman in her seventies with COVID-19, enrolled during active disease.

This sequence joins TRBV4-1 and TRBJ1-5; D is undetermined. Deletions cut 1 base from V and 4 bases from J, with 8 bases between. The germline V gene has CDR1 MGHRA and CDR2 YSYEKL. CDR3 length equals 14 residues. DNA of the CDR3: TGCGCCAGCAGCCAAGTCCAAGAGAATCAGCCCCAGCATTTT. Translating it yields CASSQVQENQPQHF.

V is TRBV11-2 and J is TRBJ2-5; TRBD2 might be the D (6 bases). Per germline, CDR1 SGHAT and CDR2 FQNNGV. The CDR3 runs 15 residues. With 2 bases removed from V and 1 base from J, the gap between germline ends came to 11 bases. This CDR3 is CASSLNSGSQETQYF. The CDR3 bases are TGTGCCAGCAGCTTAAATAGCGGTAGCCAAGAGACCCAGTACTTC. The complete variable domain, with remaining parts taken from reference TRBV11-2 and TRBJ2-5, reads EAGVAQSPRYKIIEKRQSVAFWCNPISGHATLYWYQQILGQGPKLLIQFQNNGVVDDSQLPKDRFSAERLKGVDSTLKIQPAKLEDSAVYLCASSLNSGSQETQYFGPGTRLLVL.

The CDR3 DNA reads TGTGCCAGCAGCCCACCCTGGGGCCTAAATAGCAATCAGCCCCAGCATTTT. Translating it yields CASSPPWGLNSNQPQHF. The chain employs TRBV9 and TRBJ1-5, with a tentative D call TRBD1 (5 bases). CDR1 and CDR2 from the germline V gene are SGDLS and YYNGEE. CDR3 length: 17 residues. With 4 bases removed from V and 0 bases from J, the gap between germline ends came to 17 bases.

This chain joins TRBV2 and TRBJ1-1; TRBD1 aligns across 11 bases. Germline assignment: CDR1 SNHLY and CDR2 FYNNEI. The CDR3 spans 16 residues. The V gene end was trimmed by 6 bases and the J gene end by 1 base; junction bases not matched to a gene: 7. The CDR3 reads CASRPGTGGGNTEAFF. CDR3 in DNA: TGTGCCAGCAGACCCGGGACAGGGGGTGGGAACACTGAAGCTTTCTTT.

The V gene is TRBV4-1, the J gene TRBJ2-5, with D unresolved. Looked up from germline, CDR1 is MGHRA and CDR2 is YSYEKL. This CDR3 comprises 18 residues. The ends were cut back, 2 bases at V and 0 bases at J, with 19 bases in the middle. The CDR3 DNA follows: TGCGCCAGCAGCCAATTTTATCTTTCCACTAAGGACCAAGAGACCCAGTACTTC. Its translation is CASSQFYLSTKDQETQYF.

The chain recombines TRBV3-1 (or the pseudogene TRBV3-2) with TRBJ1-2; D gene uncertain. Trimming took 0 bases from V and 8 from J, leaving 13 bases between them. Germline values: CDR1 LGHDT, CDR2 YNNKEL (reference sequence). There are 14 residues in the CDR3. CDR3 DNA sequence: TGTGCCAGCAGCCAAGATCTCGCGGGTCGAGGCTACACCTTC. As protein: CASSQDLAGRGYTF.

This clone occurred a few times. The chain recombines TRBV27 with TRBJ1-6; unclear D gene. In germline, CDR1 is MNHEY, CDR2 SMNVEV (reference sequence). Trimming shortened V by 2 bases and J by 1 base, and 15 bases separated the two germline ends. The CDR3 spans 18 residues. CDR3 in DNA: TGTGCCAGCAGTTTAGTAAGGCCGGGTGGGTCCTATAATTCACCCCTCCACTTT. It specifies CASSLVRPGGSYNSPLHF.